Shown below are 6 T cell receptor beta chains from a single sample sequenced in a study of cytomegalovirus exposure and HLA in healthy donors. The PCR ran on 60 Vbeta and 13 Jbeta primers. The method was immunoSEQ multiplex PCR; TCRdb's version includes in-frame clones alone and lacks a portion of them. The repertoire table contains 120,000 to 150,000 clones. Sample: PBMCs. The source is a woman aged 18-35 years in good health and CMV-seronegative.

This chain links TRBV7-9 with TRBJ1-1; TRBD1 aligns across 10 bases. The CDR3 totals 16 residues. Per the germline V gene, CDR1 is SEHNR and CDR2 is FQNEAQ (reference sequence). Trimming took 6 bases from V and 1 from J; bases not matched to a gene: 8. CDR3 residues: CASRLDRDRGNTEAFF. DNA of the CDR3: TGTGCCAGCAGACTTGACCGGGACAGGGGGAACACTGAAGCTTTCTTT.

The chain combines TRBV28 with TRBJ2-7; 7 bases are shared with TRBD1. The CDR3 length is 14 residues. With V trimmed by 7 bases and J by 4 bases, 10 bases remained unmatched. Germline CDR1 is MDHEN and CDR2 is SYDVKM. The CDR3 sequence is CASTPTGKFYEQYF. The CDR3 DNA reads as TGTGCCAGCACCCCGACAGGGAAGTTTTACGAGCAGTACTTC.

The chain links TRBV11-3 to TRBJ1-1; 8 bases are a match to TRBD1. Trimming cost V 7 bases and J 4 bases; bases outside gene matches: 5. The CDR3 is made up of 13 amino acids. Germline V lookup: CDR1 SGHNT, CDR2 YENEEA. CDR3 protein: CASTRQGITEAFF. The CDR3 coding sequence is TGTGCCAGCACCCGACAGGGGATCACTGAAGCTTTCTTT.

The chain combines TRBV5-6 with TRBJ1-1; tentative D call: TRBD1 (5 bases). Germline values: CDR1 SGHDT, CDR2 YYEEEE. CDR3 length: 14 residues. The V gene lost 3 bases and the J gene lost 1 base, with 10 bases spanning the gap. The CDR3 region is CASSSRAGNTEAFF. The DNA of the CDR3 is TGTGCCAGCAGCTCCAGGGCAGGGAACACTGAAGCTTTCTTT.

The chain employs TRBV6-5 and TRBJ2-1; TRBD1 matches at 7 bases. V lost 4 bases, J lost 7 bases, and 7 bases stayed unmatched. Germline assignment: CDR1 MNHEY and CDR2 SVGAGI. The CDR3 is 14 amino acids. In nucleotides, the CDR3 is TGTGCCAGCAGTTCGACAGGGATGAGAAATGAGCAGTTCTTC. Translation: CASSSTGMRNEQFF.

V and J are TRBV14 and TRBJ2-3, with 12 bases that match TRBD2. The germline gives CDR1 SGHDN, CDR2 FVKESK. The CDR3 has 14 residues. J gave up 6 bases and V 8 bases, and 6 bases lay outside the gene matches. In DNA, the CDR3 is TGTGCCAGCTCTAGCGGGAGGGCCGGGGATACGCAGTATTTT. It codes for CASSSGRAGDTQYF.